The text below deals with one T cell receptor beta chain. Its target is not known. Each CDR3 protein is one row after TCRdb ran MiXCR on the reads. Among several thousand distinct CDR3 sequences listed, roughly 20% were seen once. The data were obtained in a study of lung T cells in sarcoidosis with Löfgren's syndrome. Broader study findings: TRAV12-1 and TRBV2 were reportedly most expanded in Löfgren's patients. Multiple Löfgren's syndrome patients reportedly shared TRAV12-1 and TRBV2 CDR3 motifs.

The V gene's germline CDR1 is SGHDT and CDR2 YYEEEE. The V gene lost 2 bases and the J gene lost 4 bases, with 7 bases spanning the gap. The CDR3 is 12 amino acids. The genes are TRBV5-6 and TRBJ2-7; D remains ambiguous. The source material was CD4+ T cells from bronchoalveolar lavage fluid. The sequence was obtained from a human donor with sarcoidosis (Löfgren's syndrome or another form), or a control subject (not recorded which). CDR3 coding DNA: TGTGCCAGCAGCTTAACCTATTACGAGCAGTACTTC. Translation: CASSLTYYEQYF. The full variable domain, rest sourced from reference TRBV5-6 and TRBJ2-7, is DAGVTQSPTHLIKTRGQQVTLRCSPKSGHDTVSWYQQALGQGPQFIFQYYEEEERQRGNFPDRFSGHQFPNYSSELNVNALLLGDSALYLCASSLTYYEQYFGPGTRLTVT.